In its sample, the clone carrying this T cell receptor (beta chain) was seen once. The data are from a study of blood T cell repertoires in COVID-19. This table comes from immunoSEQ multiplex PCR, and its TCRdb copy is limited to in-frame clones, with some not included. The table records about 190,000 clones, around 84% of them present only once. The V end lost 8 bases, the J end lost 10 bases, and 17 bases lay between the germline ends. CDR1 and CDR2 from the germline V gene are WNHNN and SYGVQD (reference sequence). This CDR3 has 12 amino acids. J is TRBJ1-1 and V is TRBV10-1; a weak D match, TRBD1 (6 bases). The origin of this receptor is a woman aged 30 to 39 who had recovered from COVID-19. The sequencing sample was made of PBMCs or T cells enriched from blood (not recorded which). For the CDR3, the DNA is TGCGCCAGCGGTTCTGGGACACGGATAGCTTTCTTT. Residues: CASGSGTRIAFF.